This T cell receptor beta chain came from a study of OX40 agonist ivuxolimab in advanced cancers. Across the whole study: It was ivuxolimab, an agonistic anti-OX40 (CD134) antibody, that patients were treated with. Patients treated during dose escalation were battling hepatocellular carcinoma, melanoma, renal cell or head and neck cancer. A partial response was reached by three patients: one with hepatocellular carcinoma and two with cutaneous melanoma.

Study-level results: CD4+ T cells averaged fewer expanded clones than CD8+ T cells.

Trimming pared 1 base from V and 4 bases from J, leaving 7 bases between. CDR1 SGHVS and CDR2 FQNEAQ come from the germline V gene. This CDR3 is 14 amino acids long. In regard to this clone: Its specificity is unknown.

This table comes from immunoSEQ multiplex PCR, and its TCRdb copy is limited to in-frame clones, with some not included. There are roughly 97,000 clones in the sample; about 86% occur only once, and roughly 5% lies in the top ten. The specimen was CD4+ or CD8+ T cells sorted from blood, collected in a trial of the OX40 agonist ivuxolimab. The chain uses TRBV7-8 and TRBJ1-4; D is possibly TRBD1 (5 bases). This receptor was identified in an adult with an advanced solid tumor such as melanoma, head and neck, liver or kidney cancer. The CDR3 DNA reads as TGTGCCAGCAGCTTAGGACAGTTTAATGAAAAACTGTTTTTT. Residues: CASSLGQFNEKLFF.